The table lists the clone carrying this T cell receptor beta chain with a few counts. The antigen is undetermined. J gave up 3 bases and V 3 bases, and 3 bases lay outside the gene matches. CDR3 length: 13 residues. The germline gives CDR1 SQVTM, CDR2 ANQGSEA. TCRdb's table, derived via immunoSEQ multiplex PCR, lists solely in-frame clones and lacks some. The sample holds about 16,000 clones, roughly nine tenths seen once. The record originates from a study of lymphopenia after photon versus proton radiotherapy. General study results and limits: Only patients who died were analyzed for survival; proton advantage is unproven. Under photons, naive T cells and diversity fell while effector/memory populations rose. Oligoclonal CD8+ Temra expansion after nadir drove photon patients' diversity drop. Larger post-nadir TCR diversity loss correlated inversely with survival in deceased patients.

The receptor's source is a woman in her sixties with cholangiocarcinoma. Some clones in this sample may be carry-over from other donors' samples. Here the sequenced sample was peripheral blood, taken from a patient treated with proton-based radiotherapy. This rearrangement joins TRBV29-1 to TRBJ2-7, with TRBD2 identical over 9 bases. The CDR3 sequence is CSVEAGGGYEQYF. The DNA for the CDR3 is TGCAGCGTTGAGGCGGGGGGGGGCTACGAGCAGTACTTC.